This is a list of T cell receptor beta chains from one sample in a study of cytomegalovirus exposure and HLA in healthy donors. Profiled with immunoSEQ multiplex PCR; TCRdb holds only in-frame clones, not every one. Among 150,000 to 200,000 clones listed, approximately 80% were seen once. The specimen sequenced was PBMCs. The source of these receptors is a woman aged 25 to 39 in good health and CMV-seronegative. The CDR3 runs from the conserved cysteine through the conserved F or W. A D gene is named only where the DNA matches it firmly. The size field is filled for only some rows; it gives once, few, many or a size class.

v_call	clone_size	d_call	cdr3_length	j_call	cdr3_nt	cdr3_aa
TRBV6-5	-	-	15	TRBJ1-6	TGTGCCAGCCTTAGGTCGGCCAGGGTTATTTCACCCCTCCACTTT	CASLRSARVISPLHF
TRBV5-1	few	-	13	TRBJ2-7	TGCGCCAGCAGCTTGGGACAGGGAGGCGAGCAGTACTTC	CASSLGQGGEQYF
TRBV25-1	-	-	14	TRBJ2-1	TGTGCCAGCAGTTTCACGCTGAGGGAGAATGAGCAGTTCTTC	CASSFTLRENEQFF
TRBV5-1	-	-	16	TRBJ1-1	TGCGCCAGCAGCTTGGCCCCGGGGGGGATGAACACTGAAGCTTTCTTT	CASSLAPGGMNTEAFF
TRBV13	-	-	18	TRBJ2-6	TGTGCCAGCAGGGCAAACAGGGCAACGGGATCTGGGGCCAACGTCCTGACTTTC	CASRANRATGSGANVLTF
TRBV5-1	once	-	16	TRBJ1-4	TGCGCCAGCACCTTTACACCAGGGCCTTTACGTGAAAAACTGTTTTTT	CASTFTPGPLREKLFF
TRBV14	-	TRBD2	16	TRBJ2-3	TGTGCCAGCAGCCAAGTCGGGAGGGACCACACAGATACGCAGTATTTT	CASSQVGRDHTDTQYF
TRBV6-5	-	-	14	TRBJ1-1	TGTGCCAGCAGTTACTCCGGGGGGCGGCCTGAAGCTTTCTTT	CASSYSGGRPEAFF
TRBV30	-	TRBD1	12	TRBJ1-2	TGTGCCTGGAGTAACGACAGGGGTGGCTACACCTTC	CAWSNDRGGYTF
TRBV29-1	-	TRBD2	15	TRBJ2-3	TGCAGCGCTCCAACTAGCGCGGGTTTCACAGATACGCAGTATTTT	CSAPTSAGFTDTQYF
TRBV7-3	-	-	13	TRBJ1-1	TGTGCCAGCAGCCCTAATTCAAACACTGAAGCTTTCTTT	CASSPNSNTEAFF
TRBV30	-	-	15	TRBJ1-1	TGTGCCTGGAGCGGGGGGTCGGTAATGAACACTGAAGCTTTCTTT	CAWSGGSVMNTEAFF
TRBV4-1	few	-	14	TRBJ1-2	TGCGCCAGCAGACAGGAAATAGCTAACTATGGCTACACCTTC	CASRQEIANYGYTF
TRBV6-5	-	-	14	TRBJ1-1	TGTGCCAGCAGTTGGGGGCAGTTCGGGGCATCGGCTTTCTTT	CASSWGQFGASAFF
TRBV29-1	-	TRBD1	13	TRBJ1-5	TGCAGCGTGGAAGGGGGCGGTGATCAGCCCCAGCATTTT	CSVEGGGDQPQHF
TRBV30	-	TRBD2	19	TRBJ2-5	TGTGCCTGGAGTAGGGATGGGGTAGCGGGGGGTCTCCACCAAGAGACCCAGTACTTC	CAWSRDGVAGGLHQETQYF
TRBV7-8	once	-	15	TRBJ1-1	TGTGCCAGCCTTTTTACCCGGGGGAAGAACACTGAAGCTTTCTTT	CASLFTRGKNTEAFF
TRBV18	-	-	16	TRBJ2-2	TGTGCCAGCTCACCATCTTCAGGCCTTAACACCGGGGAGCTGTTTTTT	CASSPSSGLNTGELFF
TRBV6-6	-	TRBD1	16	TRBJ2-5	TGTGCCAGCAGTCACTTGGGACAGGGGGATTGGCAGACCCAGTACTTC	CASSHLGQGDWQTQYF
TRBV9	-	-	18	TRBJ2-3	TGTGCCAGCAACCCCCAAGGGGGTAGCGGGCTTAGCACAGATACGCAGTATTTT	CASNPQGGSGLSTDTQYF
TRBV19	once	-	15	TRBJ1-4	TGTGCCAGTAGTATAGGCCCAGGTGTCGCTGAAAAACTGTTTTTT	CASSIGPGVAEKLFF
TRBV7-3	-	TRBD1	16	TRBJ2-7	TGTGCCAGCAGCTTTTCGGGACAGCCGGGCGCCCACGAGCAGTACTTC	CASSFSGQPGAHEQYF
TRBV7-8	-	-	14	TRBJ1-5	TGTGCCAGCAGCTTAGTAGCAGGGCATCAGCCCCAGCATTTT	CASSLVAGHQPQHF
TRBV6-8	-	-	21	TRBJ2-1	TGTGCCAGCACCCAAAACCGACTATTCGCTTGGACTGCTTGCTCCTACAATGAGCAGTTCTTC	CASTQNRLFAWTACSYNEQFF
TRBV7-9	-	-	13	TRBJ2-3	TGTGCCAGCAGCCAGGGATTTGCAGATACGCAGTATTTT	CASSQGFADTQYF
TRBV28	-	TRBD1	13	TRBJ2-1	TGTGCCAGCAGTAGGGGACAGGGGATTGAGCAGTTCTTC	CASSRGQGIEQFF
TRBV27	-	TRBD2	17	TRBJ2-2	TGTGCCAGCAGTTTATGGGGCAGCGGGGCTAGGTATGGGGAGCTGTTTTTT	CASSLWGSGARYGELFF
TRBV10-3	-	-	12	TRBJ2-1	TGTGCCATCGGTGGAGCAGGGAATGAGCAGTTCTTC	CAIGGAGNEQFF